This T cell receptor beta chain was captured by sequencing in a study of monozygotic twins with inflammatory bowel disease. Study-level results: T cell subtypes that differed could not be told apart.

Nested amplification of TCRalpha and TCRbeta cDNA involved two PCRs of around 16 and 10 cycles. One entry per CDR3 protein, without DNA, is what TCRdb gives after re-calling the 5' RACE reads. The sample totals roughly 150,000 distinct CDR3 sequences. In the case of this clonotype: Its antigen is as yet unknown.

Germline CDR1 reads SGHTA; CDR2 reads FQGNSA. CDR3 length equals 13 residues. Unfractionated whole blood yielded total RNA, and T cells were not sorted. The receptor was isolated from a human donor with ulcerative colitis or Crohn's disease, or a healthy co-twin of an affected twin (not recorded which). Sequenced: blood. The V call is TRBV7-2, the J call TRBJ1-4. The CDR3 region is CASSLARVEKLFF.